Ten or more counts support the clone carrying this T cell receptor (beta chain). The data were taken from a study of T cells in Graves' hyperthyroidism and ophthalmopathy. The CDR3 has 14 amino acids. Germline CDR1 reads ENHRY; CDR2 reads SYGVKD. Trimming took 6 bases from V and 3 from J; bases not matched to a gene: 4. From RNA transcripts, TCR beta CDR3 regions were amplified. The HTBI set primed first-round TCR CDR3 RT-PCR. From the multiplex PCR reads, TCRdb called clonotypes with MiXCR, one entry per CDR3 protein. The sample yields 550,000 to 650,000 distinct CDR3 sequences, around 15% seen once. PBMCs were sourced from roughly 9.7 ml fresh peripheral blood.

The clonotype comes from a woman between 40 and 50 years old with Graves' hyperthyroidism. The chain couples TRBV10-3 to TRBJ2-2; 7 bases line up with TRBD1. The sequencing sample was made of blood. CDR3 protein: CAISLDRDTGELFF. CDR3 DNA: TGTGCCATCAGCCTAGACAGGGACACCGGGGAGCTGTTTTTT.